This T cell receptor (beta chain) was identified in a study of neurological immune-mediated disorders. This clonotype was seen only a few times. Time point specified: longitudinal time-point 2. The cDNA came from 5'RACE with 10-nucleotide random UMIs. TCRdb processed the 5' RACE reads anew with MiXCR; each CDR3 protein has one entry. This table has about 80,000 distinct CDR3 sequences, around 6% appearing once. V lost 0 bases, J lost 2 bases, and 4 bases stayed unmatched. CDR3 size: 15 residues. From germline, CDR1 is SGHRS and CDR2 YFSETQ. Sequencing was carried out using PBMCs. This sequence joins TRBV5-1 and TRBJ2-7, with 8 nucleotides matching TRBD2. The clonotype originates from a woman in her sixties or seventies with multiple sclerosis. The CDR3: CASSLGRGVTYEQYF. Written as DNA, the CDR3 is TGCGCCAGCAGCTTGGGGCGGGGGGTAACCTACGAGCAGTACTTC.